Presented here are 15 T cell receptor beta chains from one specimen sequenced in a study of PD-1 blockade in classical Hodgkin lymphoma. The repertoire was sequenced with immunoSEQ multiplex PCR; TCRdb's copy has only in-frame clones and lacks some. This sample carries some 70,000 clones, roughly 92% of them seen once, and the ten largest clones take approximately 2.5%. Time point defined: newly diagnosed, previously untreated cHL patient sample. Sequencing was carried out using peripheral blood mononuclear cells (PBMCs). These receptors were obtained from a human donor with classical Hodgkin lymphoma.

The chain joins TRBV7-3 to TRBJ2-3, with TRBD2 matching over 7 bases. V lost 5 bases to trimming and J lost 5 bases; unmatched junction nucleotides: 13. The CDR3 has 16 residues. Per the germline V gene, CDR1 is SGHTA and CDR2 is FQGTGA. Here the CDR3 reads CASSPGGGSGEDTQYF. In DNA, the CDR3 is TGTGCCAGCAGCCCGGGGGGTGGCAGCGGGGAAGATACGCAGTATTTT.

The V and J genes are TRBV29-1 and TRBJ1-1; the D is unclear. The V gene's germline CDR1 is SQVTM and CDR2 ANQGSEA. V was clipped by 2 bases and J by 2 bases, with 9 bases between them. This CDR3 spans 13 amino acids. This CDR3 is CSVEKQLNTEAFF. CDR3 nucleotide sequence: TGCAGCGTTGAAAAACAGTTAAACACTGAAGCTTTCTTT.

The rearrangement joins TRBV5-8 to TRBJ1-1; D gene uncertain. The V gene's germline CDR1 is SGHTS and CDR2 YDEGEE. V dropped 0 bases and J dropped 0 bases, with 6 bases sitting between them. The CDR3 extends over 14 amino acids. The DNA for the CDR3 is TGTGCCAGCAGCTTGGCCGCCTTGAACACTGAAGCTTTCTTT. It encodes CASSLAALNTEAFF.

This clone was seen once. The chain joins TRBV4-1 to TRBJ2-4, with D unresolved. The CDR3 has 15 amino acids. The V gene's germline CDR1 is MGHRA and CDR2 YSYEKL. The V and J ends lost 2 bases and 2 bases respectively, with 10 bases between them. The CDR3 loop reads CASSQLNLPKNIQYF. CDR3 nucleotide sequence: TGCGCCAGCAGCCAATTAAACCTACCCAAAAACATTCAGTACTTC.

This chain joins TRBV10-3 and TRBJ2-5, with D perhaps TRBD1 (6 bases). Germline loops: CDR1 ENHRY, CDR2 SYGVKD. The CDR3 totals 19 residues. V lost 2 bases and J 3 bases, leaving 25 bases between the germline ends. In DNA form, the CDR3 reads TGTGCCATCAGTGAGGAGATCGGGTTTAGGGACACTAGTAAAGAGACCCAGTACTTC. This gives the protein CAISEEIGFRDTSKETQYF.

The chain combines TRBV2 with TRBJ2-4, with 11 positions matching TRBD1. CDR1 and CDR2 from the germline V gene are SNHLY and FYNNEI. V lost 6 bases to trimming and J lost 1 base; unmatched junction nucleotides: 5. The CDR3 totals 16 residues. The CDR3 DNA sequence: TGTGCCAGCAGCAAAGGACAGGGGGCGGCCAAAAACATTCAGTACTTC. Translated: CASSKGQGAAKNIQYF.

This chain links TRBV12-2 with TRBJ1-4. TRBV12-2 corresponds to a pseudogene. CDR3 length equals 19 residues. In DNA, the CDR3 is TGTGCAAGTCGCCCCCCAGCGGGGGGAAGATTAGGAACTAATGAAAAACTGTTTTTT. Amino acids: CASRPPAGGRLGTNEKLFF.

The rearrangement uses TRBV6-1 and TRBJ1-3, with a weak D call TRBD1 (5 bases). Trimming cost V 5 bases and J 3 bases, with 11 bases left between them. This CDR3 is built from 14 residues. Germline V gene sequence: CDR1 MNHNS, CDR2 SASEGT. This CDR3 is CASSSTDYGNTIYF. CDR3 sequence (DNA): TGTGCCAGCAGTTCGACAGACTATGGAAACACCATATATTTT.

The V and J genes are TRBV7-2 and TRBJ2-5; D is unresolved. CDR3 length equals 10 residues. Germline values: CDR1 SGHTA, CDR2 FQGNSA. V shed 5 bases and J shed 2 bases, with 0 bases lying between them. The CDR3 spells CASSQETQYF. The CDR3 nucleotides are TGTGCCAGCAGCCAAGAGACCCAGTACTTC.

V and J are TRBV27 and TRBJ2-1; maybe TRBD2 (5 bases). The germline gives CDR1 MNHEY, CDR2 SMNVEV (reference sequence). With 3 bases removed from V and 8 bases from J, the gap between germline ends came to 11 bases. There are 13 residues in the CDR3. Here the CDR3 reads CASSFGLAYEQFF. CDR3 DNA: TGTGCCAGCAGTTTCGGGCTAGCCTATGAGCAGTTCTTC.

On this clone: The same CDR3 arises from other DNA sequences in this sample as well. The rearrangement joins TRBV5-1 to TRBJ1-2; no clear D gene. Germline V gene data show CDR1 as SGHRS and CDR2 as YFSETQ. V lost 0 bases to trimming and J lost 4 bases, with 7 bases between them. The CDR3 length is 13 residues. The CDR3 protein is CASSLEGTYGYTF. The CDR3 bases are TGCGCCAGCAGCTTGGAGGGTACCTATGGCTACACCTTC.

This sequence joins TRBV12-5 and TRBJ1-1; D gene uncertain. The CDR3 runs to 15 residues. V was trimmed by 0 bases and J by 1 base, leaving 9 bases between them. Per germline, CDR1 LGHNT and CDR2 FRNRAP. CDR3: CASGLVNKWNTEAFF. The CDR3 nucleotides read TGTGCTAGTGGTTTGGTTAACAAGTGGAACACTGAAGCTTTCTTT.

In this sample, this clone turned up once. The chain uses TRBV2 and TRBJ2-7; D is undetermined. Deletions cut 8 bases from V and 4 bases from J, with 12 bases between. There are 12 residues in the CDR3. CDR1 is SNHLY, CDR2 FYNNEI, per germline. The CDR3 nucleotides are TGTGCCAGCCTCGTAGGCCATTACGAGCAGTACTTC. Protein sequence: CASLVGHYEQYF.

V and J are TRBV15 and TRBJ2-7; 10 bases fit TRBD2. In germline, CDR1 is LNHNV, CDR2 YYDKDF (reference sequence). The CDR3 runs to 15 residues. With 2 bases clipped from V and 5 bases from J, the junction kept 6 bases outside the gene matches. CDR3 in DNA: TGTGCCACCAGCAGACGGACTAGCGGTACCGACGAGCAGTACTTC. Amino acids: CATSRRTSGTDEQYF.

The genes are TRBV29-1 and TRBJ1-1; the D gene is possibly TRBD1 (5 bases). CDR3 size: 13 residues. Looked up from germline, CDR1 is SQVTM and CDR2 is ANQGSEA. Trimming removed 6 bases from V and 5 bases from J, with 16 bases in between. In DNA form, the CDR3 reads TGCAGCGTCCTCTGGACTGGGGGAACTGAAGCTTTCTTT. Translated, it gives CSVLWTGGTEAFF. Looking up the rest from reference TRBV29-1 and TRBJ1-1 gives the full variable domain: SAVISQKPSRDICQRGTSLTIQCQVDSQVTMMFWYRQQPGQSLTLIATANQGSEATYESGFVIDKFPISRPNLTFSTLTVSNMSPEDSSIYLCSVLWTGGTEAFFGQGTRLTVV.